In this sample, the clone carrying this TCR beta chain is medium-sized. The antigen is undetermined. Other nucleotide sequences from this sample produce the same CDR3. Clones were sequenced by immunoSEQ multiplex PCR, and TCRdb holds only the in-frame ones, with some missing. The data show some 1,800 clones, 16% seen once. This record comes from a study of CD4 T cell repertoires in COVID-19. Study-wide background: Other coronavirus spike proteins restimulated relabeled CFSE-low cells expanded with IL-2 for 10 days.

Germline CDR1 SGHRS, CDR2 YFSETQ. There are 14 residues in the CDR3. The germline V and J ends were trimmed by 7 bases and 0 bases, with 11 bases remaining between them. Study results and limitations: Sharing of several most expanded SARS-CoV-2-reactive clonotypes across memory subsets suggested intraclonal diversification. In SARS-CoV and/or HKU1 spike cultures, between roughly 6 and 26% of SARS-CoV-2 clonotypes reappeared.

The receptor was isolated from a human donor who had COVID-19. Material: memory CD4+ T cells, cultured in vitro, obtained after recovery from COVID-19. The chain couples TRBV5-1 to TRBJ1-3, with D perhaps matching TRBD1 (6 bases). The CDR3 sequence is CASQQGSSGNTIYF. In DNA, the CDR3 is TGCGCCAGCCAACAGGGAAGCTCTGGAAACACCATATATTTT.